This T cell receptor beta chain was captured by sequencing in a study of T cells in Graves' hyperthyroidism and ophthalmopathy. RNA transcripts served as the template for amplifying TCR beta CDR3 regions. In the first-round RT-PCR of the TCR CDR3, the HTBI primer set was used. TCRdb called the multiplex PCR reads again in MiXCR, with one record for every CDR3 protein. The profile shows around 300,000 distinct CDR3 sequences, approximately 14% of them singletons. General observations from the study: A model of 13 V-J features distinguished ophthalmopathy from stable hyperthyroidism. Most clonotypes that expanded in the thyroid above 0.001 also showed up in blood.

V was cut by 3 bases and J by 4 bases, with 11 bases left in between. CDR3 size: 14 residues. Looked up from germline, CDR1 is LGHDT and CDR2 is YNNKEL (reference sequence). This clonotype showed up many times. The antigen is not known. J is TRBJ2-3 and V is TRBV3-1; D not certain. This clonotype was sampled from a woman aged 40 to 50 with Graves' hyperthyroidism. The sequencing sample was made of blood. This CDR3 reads CASSQGVEADTQYF. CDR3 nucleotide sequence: TGTGCCAGCAGCCAGGGTGTCGAGGCAGATACGCAGTATTTT.